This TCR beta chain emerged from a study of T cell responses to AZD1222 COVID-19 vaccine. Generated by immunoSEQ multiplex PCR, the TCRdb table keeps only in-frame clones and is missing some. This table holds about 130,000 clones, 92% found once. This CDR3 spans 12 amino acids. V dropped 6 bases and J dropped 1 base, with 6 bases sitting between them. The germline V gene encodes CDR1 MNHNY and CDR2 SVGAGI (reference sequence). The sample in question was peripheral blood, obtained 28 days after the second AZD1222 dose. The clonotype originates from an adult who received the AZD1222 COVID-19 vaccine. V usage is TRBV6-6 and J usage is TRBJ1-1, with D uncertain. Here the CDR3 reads CASRGKNTEAFF. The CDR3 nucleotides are TGTGCCAGCAGAGGAAAGAACACTGAAGCTTTCTTT.